Below are 20 T cell receptor beta chains sequenced from a single sample in a study of blood T cell repertoires in COVID-19 (dated by TCRdb to the early 2020s). Library method: the immunoSEQ multiplex PCR assay. Held by TCRdb, this immuneACCESS table contains in-frame sequences only and omits some clones. Under half of the omission traces to an unresolved V gene where checked; the cause of the rest is unknown. In all, the sample holds 150,000 to 200,000 clones, and almost 80% of those were seen once. The ten largest clones capture around a sixth of the sample. What was sequenced was peripheral blood. Receptors were obtained from a man between 60 and 75 years old with active or convalescent COVID-19.

This chain links TRBV19 with TRBJ1-3; a possible D gene is TRBD1 (6 bases). This CDR3 spans 15 amino acids. Germline assignment: CDR1 LNHDA and CDR2 SQIVND (reference sequence). Trimming removed 6 bases at V and 2 bases at J, with 14 bases between. The CDR3 nucleotides read TGTGCCAGTAGAGGATCCGGACAGACTGGAAACACCATATATTTT. Its translation is CASRGSGQTGNTIYF.

CDR3 coding DNA: TGTGCCAGCAGTTCCCTAGCGGGGGACCTCAATGAGCAGTTCTTC. Translation gives CASSSLAGDLNEQFF. V usage is TRBV28 and J usage is TRBJ2-1, with 10 nucleotides matching TRBD2. Germline CDR1 reads MDHEN; CDR2 reads SYDVKM. The CDR3 totals 15 residues. The junction had 6 bases not matched to a gene; V was cut back by 4 bases and J by 6 bases.

CDR3 in DNA: TGTGCCAGCAGCCACGAGGACAGAACCCATTATTACTACTCTGGAAACACCATATATTTT. This codes for CASSHEDRTHYYYSGNTIYF. This sequence joins TRBV14 and TRBJ1-3; TRBD1 might be the D (6 bases). CDR1 SGHDN and CDR2 FVKESK come from the germline V gene. The CDR3 has 20 amino acids. Trimming left V 3 bases short and J 0 bases short, with 24 bases between.

V is TRBV11-2 and J is TRBJ1-1; D is perhaps TRBD1 (5 bases). Trimming stripped 3 bases from V and 0 bases from J, with 8 bases between. The germline V gene has CDR1 SGHAT and CDR2 FQNNGV. The CDR3 consists of 14 residues. CDR3 amino acids: CASSFRQMNTEAFF. The CDR3, as DNA: TGTGCCAGCAGCTTCAGACAGATGAACACTGAAGCTTTCTTT.

This clone has just a few counts. This chain joins TRBV7-2 and TRBJ1-2; 8 bases line up with TRBD1. Germline V gene sequence: CDR1 SGHTA, CDR2 FQGNSA. J lost 7 bases, V lost 4 bases, and 5 bases had no gene match. The CDR3 loop spans 13 amino acids. The CDR3 DNA follows: TGTGCCAGCAGCTCCATGACAGGGGTTGGCTACACCTTC. As protein: CASSSMTGVGYTF.

The rearrangement uses TRBV5-1 and TRBJ2-3, with 7 nucleotides matching TRBD2. Per the germline V gene, CDR1 is SGHRS and CDR2 is YFSETQ. The ends lost 4 bases at V and 1 base at J; junction bases unmatched: 6. The CDR3 consists of 15 residues. The CDR3 nucleotides read TGCGCCAGCAGCACAAGCGGGACTGGCACAGATACGCAGTATTTT. Protein sequence: CASSTSGTGTDTQYF.

This chain joins TRBV10-3 and TRBJ1-4; 9 nucleotides agree with TRBD1. Germline-derived CDR1 and CDR2 are ENHRY and SYGVKD. The CDR3 runs to 14 residues. Trimming took 7 bases from V and 8 from J; bases not matched to a gene: 8. CDR3 in amino acids: CAIKPGQGGEKLFF. The DNA of the CDR3 is TGTGCCATCAAACCGGGACAGGGAGGAGAAAAACTGTTTTTT.

The chain couples TRBV11-2 to TRBJ1-5; D call uncertain. This CDR3 has 13 amino acids. Trimming shortened V by 4 bases and J by 1 base, and 5 bases separated the two germline ends. Germline V lookup: CDR1 SGHAT, CDR2 FQNNGV. The DNA of the CDR3 is TGTGCCAGCAGCTGGGAGAGCAATCAGCCCCAGCATTTT. It translates to CASSWESNQPQHF.

V and J are TRBV6-2 or TRBV6-3 and TRBJ2-1, with TRBD2 as a possible D gene (5 bases). V was clipped by 5 bases and J by 6 bases, with 14 bases between them. The germline V gene encodes CDR1 MNHEY and CDR2 SVGEGT. CDR3 length: 14 residues. The CDR3 sequence is CASSPPQRANEQFF. In nucleotides, the CDR3 is TGTGCCAGCAGTCCACCCCAGAGGGCCAATGAGCAGTTCTTC.

The V gene is TRBV5-4, the J gene TRBJ2-3; D ambiguous. This CDR3 is built from 12 residues. CDR1 is SGHNT and CDR2 is YYREEE in the germline V gene (reference sequence). Trimming pared 4 bases from V and 4 bases from J, leaving 7 bases between. CDR3 sequence (DNA): TGTGCCAGCAGCCCGTTTCCAGATACGCAGTATTTT. Its translation is CASSPFPDTQYF.

J is TRBJ2-7 and V is TRBV7-3; D may be TRBD2 (6 bases). The germline V and J ends were trimmed by 5 bases and 4 bases, with 15 bases remaining between them. Germline V lookup: CDR1 SGHTA, CDR2 FQGTGA. The length of the CDR3 is 14 residues. CDR3 nucleotides: TGTGCCAGCAGCCCCTCGGGAGCGCTGTACGAGCAGTACTTC. Its protein product is CASSPSGALYEQYF.

This clone has at least ten counts. V is TRBV10-2 and J is TRBJ1-2, with TRBD1 identical over 7 bases. CDR1 is WSHSY, CDR2 SAAADI, per germline. There are 14 residues in the CDR3. Germline trimming cut 4 bases from V and 3 bases from J; bases unmatched to any gene: 5. Written as DNA, the CDR3 is TGCGCCAGCAGTGGAGGGGGCGCGGACTATGGCTACACCTTC. It codes for CASSGGGADYGYTF.

This clone was seen only once. V gene TRBV28 combines with J gene TRBJ2-1, with TRBD2 identical over 8 bases. Germline CDR1 reads MDHEN; CDR2 reads SYDVKM. Germline trimming cut 5 bases from V and 7 bases from J; bases unmatched to any gene: 10. The CDR3 runs to 15 residues. CDR3 DNA sequence: TGTGCCAGCAGTCGGGGGGCGGGAGGTAAGAATGAGCAGTTCTTC. Protein sequence: CASSRGAGGKNEQFF.

This chain connects TRBV28 to TRBJ1-5; possible D gene TRBD1, 5 bases. This CDR3 comprises 14 residues. Germline CDR1 and CDR2: MDHEN and SYDVKM. V was trimmed by 4 bases and J by 7 bases, leaving 14 bases between them. The CDR3 spells CASSSQGGAQPQHF. The CDR3 region has the DNA TGTGCCAGCAGTTCCCAGGGAGGGGCCCAGCCCCAGCATTTT.

The chain couples TRBV5-4 to TRBJ2-7; the match to TRBD2 covers 11 bases. Losses at the gene ends were 3 bases for V and 7 bases for J; bases not matched to a gene: 6. The germline V gene encodes CDR1 SGHNT and CDR2 YYREEE (reference sequence). This CDR3 has 14 amino acids. The CDR3 region is CASSSGLAVQEQYF. The DNA of the CDR3 is TGTGCCAGCAGCTCGGGACTAGCGGTTCAGGAGCAGTACTTC. Full variable domain (remainder filled in from reference TRBV5-4 and TRBJ2-7): ETGVTQSPTHLIKTRGQQVTLRCSSQSGHNTVSWYQQALGQGPQFIFQYYREEENGRGNFPPRFSGLQFPNYSSELNVNALELDDSALYLCASSSGLAVQEQYFGPGTRLTVT.

The rearrangement links TRBV6-1 to TRBJ2-1; perhaps TRBD2 as D (5 bases). Between the trimmed V and J ends, which lost 0 bases and 1 base, there was a span of 22 bases. This CDR3 spans 20 amino acids. In germline, CDR1 is MNHNS, CDR2 SASEGT. The CDR3 sequence: CASSEALLGSSRLSYNEQFF. CDR3 coding DNA: TGTGCCAGCAGTGAAGCGCTTCTCGGGTCTAGCCGATTATCCTACAATGAGCAGTTCTTC.

This chain joins TRBV4-1 and TRBJ2-1; TRBD2 is a possible D gene (5 bases). This CDR3 has 16 amino acids. Trimming stripped 4 bases from V and 0 bases from J, with 13 bases between. Germline V CDR1 and CDR2: MGHRA, YSYEKL. The chain's CDR3 is CASSPGVASSYNEQFF. The CDR3 bases are TGCGCCAGCAGCCCCGGGGTCGCGAGCTCCTACAATGAGCAGTTCTTC.

The CDR3 spells CASSLRGTSPRDIQYF. As DNA, the CDR3 is TGTGCCAGCAGCTTAAGGGGGACAAGCCCGCGAGACATTCAGTACTTC. V gene TRBV7-2 combines with J gene TRBJ2-4; a weak D match, TRBD1 (6 bases). The CDR3 runs 16 residues. Trimming left V 2 bases short and J 8 bases short, with 19 bases between. Per the germline V gene, CDR1 is SGHTA and CDR2 is FQGNSA.

This chain joins TRBV5-4 and TRBJ2-7; possibly TRBD1 for D (6 bases). V dropped 2 bases and J dropped 6 bases, with 12 bases sitting between them. The length of the CDR3 is 13 residues. CDR1 is SGHNT, CDR2 YYREEE, per germline (reference sequence). In DNA, the CDR3 is TGTGCCAGCAGCTTAAACAGGGTTGCCGAGCAGTACTTC. Amino acid sequence: CASSLNRVAEQYF.

The chain is built from TRBV5-6 and TRBJ2-1; 12 nucleotides match TRBD2. Trimming cost V 5 bases and J 5 bases; bases outside gene matches: 2. Germline lookup yields CDR1 SGHDT and CDR2 YYEEEE. CDR3 size: 14 residues. Here the CDR3 reads CASRPSGRDNEQFF. The CDR3 region has the DNA TGTGCCAGCAGACCTAGCGGGAGGGACAATGAGCAGTTCTTC.